Listed below are T cell receptor beta chains from one sample, sequenced in a study of CD8+ T cells in alopecia areata. The assay was immunoSEQ multiplex PCR, and TCRdb's table has in-frame clones only and misses some. This table has hundreds of thousands of clones, 50% to 65% appearing once. Source: CD4+ T cells sorted from blood, taken at week 0. The source is a human donor with alopecia areata. Each CDR3 is given with its conserved first and last residue. A D gene is named only where the DNA matches it firmly. A clone size is listed for some rows: how often the clone was seen (once, few, many), or a class if it is expanded.

D gene,clone size,J gene,V gene,CDR3 DNA,CDR3 protein
-,few,TRBJ1-2,TRBV25-1,TGTGCCAGCAGTGATACGGCAGTTGGCTACACCTTC,CASSDTAVGYTF
TRBD1,once,TRBJ1-2,TRBV6-5,TGTGCCAGCAGTCCCCCAGACAGGGACGGTGGCTACACCTTC,CASSPPDRDGGYTF
TRBD2,-,TRBJ2-3,TRBV11-2,TGTGCCAGCAGCGAGTACAGAGTAGCGGGGGGCCCTAGCACAGATACGCAGTATTTT,CASSEYRVAGGPSTDTQYF
TRBD1,-,TRBJ1-1,TRBV11-3,TGTGCCAGCAGCCAGGGACAGCGCACTGAAGCTTTCTTT,CASSQGQRTEAFF
-,-,TRBJ1-1,TRBV7-9,TGTGCCGGAGCCTGGGACACTGAAGCTTTCTTT,CAGAWDTEAFF
-,few,TRBJ1-5,TRBV5-1,TGCGCCAGCAGCTTGGCCGGCAATCAGCCCCAGCATTTT,CASSLAGNQPQHF
-,-,TRBJ2-4,TRBV15,TGTGCCACCAGCGGACAAAGCATTCAGTACTTC,CATSGQSIQYF
TRBD1,few,TRBJ2-5,TRBV25-1,TGTGCCAGCACCAGGACAGGGCTACAAGAGACCCAGTACTTC,CASTRTGLQETQYF
TRBD1,-,TRBJ2-7,TRBV7-2,TGTGCCAGCAGCACGGGACAGACTCTCCACGAGCAGTACTTC,CASSTGQTLHEQYF
TRBD1,few,TRBJ2-6,TRBV29-1,TGCAGCGTTGGACGGGACAGGGGGACTGGGGCCAACGTCCTGACTTTC,CSVGRDRGTGANVLTF
-,-,TRBJ2-7,TRBV6-5,TGTGCCAGCAGTTACTCGTGGGCAGGTCCTTCCTACGAGCAGTACTTC,CASSYSWAGPSYEQYF
-,few,TRBJ2-3,TRBV30,TGTGCCTGGAAGGGGGGCACAGATACGCAGTATTTT,CAWKGGTDTQYF
TRBD1,-,TRBJ1-2,TRBV10-2,TGCGCCAGCAGGGACGCCGGGACAGGGGACTATGGCTACACCTTC,CASRDAGTGDYGYTF
TRBD1,-,TRBJ2-7,TRBV7-9,TGTGCCAGCAGCTCGTGGGACAGAAAGTACGAGCAGTACTTC,CASSSWDRKYEQYF
TRBD2,-,TRBJ2-1,TRBV19,TGTGCCAGTAGTGCAGGACTAGCGGGATACAAAGAGCAGTTCTTC,CASSAGLAGYKEQFF
-,few,TRBJ2-2,TRBV7-2,TGTGCCAGCAGCTTAGCAGGGAACACCGGGGAGCTGTTTTTT,CASSLAGNTGELFF
-,-,TRBJ1-5,TRBV7-9,TGTGCCAGCAGCTCGACAGGCCGTAATCAGCCCCAGCATTTT,CASSSTGRNQPQHF
-,-,TRBJ2-7,TRBV7-2,TGTGCCAGCAGCGCAGTTAGCGGACCCTACGAGCAGTACTTC,CASSAVSGPYEQYF
TRBD1,-,TRBJ2-1,TRBV7-3,TGTGCCAGCAGCTTAGGGACAGGGTACAATGAGCAGTTCTTC,CASSLGTGYNEQFF
TRBD1,medium-sized,TRBJ2-4,TRBV29-1,TGCAGCGCGGGACAGGGAGGGACCATTCAGTACTTC,CSAGQGGTIQYF
-,-,TRBJ2-5,TRBV5-1,TGCGCCAGCAGCTTGGTCGGGAGTCGGGAGACCCAGTACTTC,CASSLVGSRETQYF
-,few,TRBJ2-1,TRBV5-1,TGCGCCAGCAGCCTGGGACTCTACAATGAGCAGTTCTTC,CASSLGLYNEQFF